The clone carrying this TCR beta chain has only a few counts. Each CDR3 protein gets one entry after TCRdb re-called the RT-PCR reads with MiXCR. Counted here are 200,000 to 250,000 distinct CDR3 sequences, more than 10% occurring once; the ten biggest clones make up 7.8%. This specimen belongs to a study of response to subunit inactivated influenza vaccine. Germline values: CDR1 LNHDA, CDR2 SQIVND (reference sequence). V shed 3 bases and J shed 2 bases, with 14 bases lying between them. The CDR3 has 16 residues. The sequence was obtained from a man aged 50 to 59 who received an inactivated influenza vaccine. This material consisted of non-naive T cells sorted from PBMCs, taken 14 days before vaccination. The chain has TRBV19 and TRBJ2-1; unclear D gene. The CDR3 DNA reads as TGTGCCAGTAGTATCACGGCGAAGGGCGCCTACAATGAGCAGTTCTTC. Its protein is CASSITAKGAYNEQFF.